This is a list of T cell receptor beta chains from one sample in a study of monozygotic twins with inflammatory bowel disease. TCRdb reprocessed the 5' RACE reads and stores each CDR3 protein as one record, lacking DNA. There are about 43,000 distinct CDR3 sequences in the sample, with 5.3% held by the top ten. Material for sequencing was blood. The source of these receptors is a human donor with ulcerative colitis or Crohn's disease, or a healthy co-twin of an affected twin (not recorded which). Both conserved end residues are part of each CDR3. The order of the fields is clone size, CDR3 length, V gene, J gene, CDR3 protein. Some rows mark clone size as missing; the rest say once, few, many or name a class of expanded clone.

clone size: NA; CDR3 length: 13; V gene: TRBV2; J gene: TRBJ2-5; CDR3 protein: CASKPGEGETQYF
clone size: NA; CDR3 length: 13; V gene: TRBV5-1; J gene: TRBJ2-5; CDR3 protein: CASSLGQVETQYF
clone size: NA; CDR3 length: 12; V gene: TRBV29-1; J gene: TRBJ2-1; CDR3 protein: CSGTSQGDEQFF
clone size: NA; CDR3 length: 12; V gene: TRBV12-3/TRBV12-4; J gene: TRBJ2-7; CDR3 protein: CASSRSGGEQYF
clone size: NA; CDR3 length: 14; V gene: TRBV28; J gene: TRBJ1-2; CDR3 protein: CASRTGTGIYGYTF
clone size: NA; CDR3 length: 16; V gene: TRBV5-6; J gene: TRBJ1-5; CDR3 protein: CASSWGGTVSNQPQHF
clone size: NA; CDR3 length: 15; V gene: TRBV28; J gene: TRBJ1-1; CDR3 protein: CASSPRGGGGTEAFF
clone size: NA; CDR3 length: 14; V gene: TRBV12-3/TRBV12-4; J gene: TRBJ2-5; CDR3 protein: CASSGTSEQETQYF
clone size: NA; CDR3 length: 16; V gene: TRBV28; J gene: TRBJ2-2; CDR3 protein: CASRPSGGAATGELFF
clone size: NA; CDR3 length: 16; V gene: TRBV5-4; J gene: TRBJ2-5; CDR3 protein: CASSKGQAGSGETQYF
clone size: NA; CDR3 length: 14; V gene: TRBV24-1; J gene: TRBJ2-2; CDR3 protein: CATQRTVNTGELFF
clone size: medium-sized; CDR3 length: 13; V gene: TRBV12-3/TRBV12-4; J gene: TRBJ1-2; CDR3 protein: CASRAGEGDGYTF
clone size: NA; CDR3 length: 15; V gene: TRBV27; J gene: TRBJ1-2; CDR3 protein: CASSPRDRAVYGYTF
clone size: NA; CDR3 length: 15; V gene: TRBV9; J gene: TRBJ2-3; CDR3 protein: CASSPGTKYTDTQYF
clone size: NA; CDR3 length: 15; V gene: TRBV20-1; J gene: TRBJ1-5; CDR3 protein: CSARPDRDRIQPQHF
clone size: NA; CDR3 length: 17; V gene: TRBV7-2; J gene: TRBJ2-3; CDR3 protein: CASSLAGSGGAADTQYF
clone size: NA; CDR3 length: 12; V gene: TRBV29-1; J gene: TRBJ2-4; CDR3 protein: CSGGVARDIQYF